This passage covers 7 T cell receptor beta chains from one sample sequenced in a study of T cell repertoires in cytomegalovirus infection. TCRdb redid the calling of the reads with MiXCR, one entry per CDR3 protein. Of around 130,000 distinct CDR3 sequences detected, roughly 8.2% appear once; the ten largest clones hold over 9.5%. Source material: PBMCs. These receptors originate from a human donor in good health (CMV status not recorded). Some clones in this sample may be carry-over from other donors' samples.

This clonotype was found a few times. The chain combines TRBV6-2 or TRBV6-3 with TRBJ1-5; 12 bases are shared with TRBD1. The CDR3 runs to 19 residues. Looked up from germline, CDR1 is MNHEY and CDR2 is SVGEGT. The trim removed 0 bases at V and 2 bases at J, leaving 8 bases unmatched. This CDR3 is CASSYSTGTGGWGNQPQHF. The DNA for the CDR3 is TGTGCCAGCAGTTACTCGACAGGGACAGGGGGCTGGGGCAATCAGCCCCAGCATTTT.

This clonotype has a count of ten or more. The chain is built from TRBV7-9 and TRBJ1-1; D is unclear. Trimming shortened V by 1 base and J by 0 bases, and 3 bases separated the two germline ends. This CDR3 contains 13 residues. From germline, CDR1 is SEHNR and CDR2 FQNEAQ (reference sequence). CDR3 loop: CASSLDLNTEAFF. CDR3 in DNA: TGTGCCAGCAGCTTAGACCTGAACACTGAAGCTTTCTTT.

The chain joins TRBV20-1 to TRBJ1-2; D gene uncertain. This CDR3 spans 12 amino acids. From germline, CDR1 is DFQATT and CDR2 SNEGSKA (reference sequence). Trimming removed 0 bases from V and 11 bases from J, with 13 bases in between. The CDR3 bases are TGCAGTGCTAGAGATTTAGGTCTCGGGTACACCTTC. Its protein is CSARDLGLGYTF.

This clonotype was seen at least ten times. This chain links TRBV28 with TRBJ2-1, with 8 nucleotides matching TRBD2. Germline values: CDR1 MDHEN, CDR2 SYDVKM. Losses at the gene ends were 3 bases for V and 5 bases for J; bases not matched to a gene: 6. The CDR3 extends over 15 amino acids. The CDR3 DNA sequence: TGTGCCAGCAGTTTCGCGGGGGGCATCCACAATGAGCAGTTCTTC. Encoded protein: CASSFAGGIHNEQFF.

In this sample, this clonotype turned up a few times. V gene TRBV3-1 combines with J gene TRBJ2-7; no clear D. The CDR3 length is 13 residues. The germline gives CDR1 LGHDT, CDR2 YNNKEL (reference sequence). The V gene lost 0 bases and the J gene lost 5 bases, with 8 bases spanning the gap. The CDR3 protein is CASSQDLRNEQYF. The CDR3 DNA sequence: TGTGCCAGCAGCCAAGATTTGAGGAACGAGCAGTACTTC.

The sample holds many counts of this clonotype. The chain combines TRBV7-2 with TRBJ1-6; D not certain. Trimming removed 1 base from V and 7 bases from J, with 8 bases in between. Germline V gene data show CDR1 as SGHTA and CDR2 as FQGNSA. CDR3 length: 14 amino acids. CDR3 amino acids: CASSLDPGNSPLHF. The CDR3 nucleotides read TGTGCCAGCAGCTTAGATCCCGGGAATTCACCCCTCCACTTT.

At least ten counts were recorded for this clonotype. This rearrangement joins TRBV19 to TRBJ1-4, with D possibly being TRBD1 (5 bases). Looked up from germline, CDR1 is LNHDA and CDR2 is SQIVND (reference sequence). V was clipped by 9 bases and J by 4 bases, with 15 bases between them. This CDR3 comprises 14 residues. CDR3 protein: CASRARAYNEKLFF. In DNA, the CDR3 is TGTGCCAGCAGGGCGAGGGCCTATAATGAAAAACTGTTTTTT.